The 8 T cell receptor beta chains reported below all come from one sample, sequenced in a study of cytomegalovirus exposure and HLA in healthy donors. Researchers ran the PCR with 60 Vbeta and 13 Jbeta primers. The protocol was immunoSEQ multiplex PCR, while the TCRdb copy is restricted to in-frame clones and leaves out a portion. Of some 92,000 clones detected, approximately 79% appear once; the ten largest clones hold under 3%. What was sequenced was PBMCs. The source is a man aged 25-45 years in good health and CMV-seronegative.

CDR3 nucleotide sequence: TGTGCCAGCAGTTTATTTGGGACTACCGGAAACACCATATATTTT. Its translation: CASSLFGTTGNTIYF. The chain links TRBV27 to TRBJ1-3; possible D gene TRBD1, 5 bases. The CDR3 runs 15 residues. Trimming removed 1 base at V and 4 bases at J, with 11 bases between. CDR1 and CDR2 from the germline V gene are MNHEY and SMNVEV (reference sequence).

This chain connects TRBV9 to TRBJ1-6, with a possible D match to TRBD1 (5 bases). Germline-derived CDR1 and CDR2 are SGDLS and YYNGEE. The CDR3 has 15 amino acids. V was clipped by 0 bases and J by 8 bases, with 12 bases between them. For the CDR3, the DNA is TGTGCCAGCAGCGTAGAGGGGTTTGGGGATTCACCCCTCCACTTT. As protein: CASSVEGFGDSPLHF.

The rearrangement uses TRBV6-6 and TRBJ1-1; TRBD1 might be the D (6 bases). CDR1 is MNHNY and CDR2 is SVGAGI in the germline V gene (reference sequence). The CDR3 extends over 14 amino acids. V was cut by 6 bases and J by 0 bases, with 11 bases left in between. The CDR3 region has the DNA TGTGCCAGCAGGGCAGGACAGATGAACACTGAAGCTTTCTTT. Encoded protein: CASRAGQMNTEAFF.

The rearrangement uses TRBV28 and TRBJ1-1, with D hard to call. V lost 6 bases, J lost 4 bases, and 9 bases lay in between. The CDR3 is 12 residues long. CDR1 is MDHEN, CDR2 SYDVKM, per germline. This CDR3 reads CASRGPVTEAFF. CDR3 DNA: TGTGCCAGCAGGGGCCCGGTCACTGAAGCTTTCTTT.

The genes are TRBV5-1 and TRBJ1-6; the match to TRBD1 covers 9 bases. Germline CDR1 and CDR2: SGHRS and YFSETQ. V trimming: 0 bases; J trimming: 9 bases; junction bases outside the gene matches: 19. The CDR3 runs to 20 residues. The CDR3 sequence is CASSLDEPGQGLKLGSPLHF. The CDR3 DNA follows: TGCGCCAGCAGCTTGGACGAACCGGGACAGGGTCTTAAATTGGGTTCACCCCTCCACTTT.

The chain recombines TRBV6-5 with TRBJ1-6; 7 bases agree with TRBD1. The germline gives CDR1 MNHEY, CDR2 SVGAGI. CDR3 size: 16 residues. With V trimmed by 2 bases and J by 6 bases, 7 bases remained unmatched. The DNA of the CDR3 is TGTGCCAGCAGTTACAAACCGACAGGGCTTAATTCACCCCTCCACTTT. Protein sequence: CASSYKPTGLNSPLHF.

The CDR3 DNA follows: TGTGCCAGTAGTATATTGACACCGAACACTGAAGCTTTCTTT. Residues: CASSILTPNTEAFF. V usage is TRBV19 and J usage is TRBJ1-1; no reliable D call. This CDR3 has 14 amino acids. Germline-derived CDR1 and CDR2 are LNHDA and SQIVND (reference sequence). V lost 2 bases and J 1 base, leaving 8 bases between the germline ends.

The V and J genes are TRBV5-4 and TRBJ2-2, with D possibly being TRBD1 (6 bases). V was shortened by 4 bases and J by 6 bases, with 10 bases between the two germline ends. Per germline, CDR1 SGHNT and CDR2 YYREEE (reference sequence). The CDR3 is made up of 13 amino acids. The CDR3 sequence is CASSLQGSGELFF. CDR3 coding DNA: TGTGCCAGCAGCCTACAGGGTTCCGGGGAGCTGTTTTTT.